This T cell receptor beta chain was identified during a study of OX40 agonist ivuxolimab in advanced cancers. Study overall: The dose-escalation cohort was around 83% male, with a mean age of around 54 years, ranging about 20 to 79. Of the patients, three showed partial responses, one with hepatocellular carcinoma and two with cutaneous melanoma. Study-wide points: By week 6 at 0.1 to 3.0 mg/kg, blood CD4+ and CD8+ T cells had expanded clonally.

The ends were cut back, 3 bases at V and 3 bases at J, with 9 bases in the middle. This CDR3 spans 14 amino acids. Germline V gene data show CDR1 as SNHLY and CDR2 as FYNNEI. Profiled with immunoSEQ multiplex PCR; TCRdb holds only in-frame clones, not every one. The top ten hold about 0.76% of the sample, which has 50,000 to 75,000 clones, about 88% seen once. If patients had autoimmune disease history or systemic immunosuppression, they were excluded. Worth noting for this clone: What it recognizes is unknown.

The sequencing used CD4+ or CD8+ T cells sorted from blood, collected in a trial of the OX40 agonist ivuxolimab. This receptor was obtained from an adult with an advanced solid tumor such as melanoma, head and neck, liver or kidney cancer. The chain is built from TRBV2 and TRBJ1-5; TRBD1 might be the D (5 bases). CDR3 nucleotides: TGTGCCAGCAGTGACGAGACAGCCAATCAGCCCCAGCATTTT. It yields the protein CASSDETANQPQHF.